The sequence of this T cell receptor (beta chain) was determined in a study of T-cell memory formation after mild COVID-19. Study-level background: The TCR clusters were mostly specific to one donor. Overall study findings and caveats: The study detected some responding clones in pre-infection memory, suggesting cross-reactive memory joined. CD8+ contracting clones occupied EMRA, while CD4+ ones occupied mainly CM and EM.

With respect to this clonotype: The antigen is unknown.

This CDR3 is built from 15 residues. With 2 bases removed from V and 7 bases from J, the gap between germline ends came to 17 bases. The germline gives CDR1 MNHEY, CDR2 SVGEGT. TCRdb recomputed calls from the 5' RACE reads with MiXCR, one row per CDR3 protein. The sample consists of about 400,000 distinct CDR3 sequences, 16% of them appearing once. The receptor was isolated from a man between 18 and 35 years old who had mild COVID-19 (a few samples of this study predate the infection). Cell type and time point are not known. The sequenced sample was PBMCs or a T cell subset sorted from them (not recorded which). The J gene is TRBJ2-5, the V gene TRBV6-2 or TRBV6-3; D perhaps matches TRBD1 (6 bases). CDR3 sequence (DNA): TGTGCCAGCAGTTACCCCGGGCAGGGGTGGGCGACCCAGTACTTC. It encodes CASSYPGQGWATQYF.